These 27 T cell receptor beta chains were sequenced from one sample in a study of ipilimumab plus nivolumab after autologous stem cell transplantation. Profiled with immunoSEQ multiplex PCR; TCRdb holds only in-frame clones, not every one. Of fewer than 20,000 clones listed, 75% to 85% are singletons. The sequenced sample was PBMCs, obtained in a trial of ipilimumab plus nivolumab as post-transplant consolidation. These receptors were obtained from a male donor with diffuse large B-cell lymphoma.

This chain joins TRBV30 and TRBJ1-4, with D maybe TRBD1 (5 bases). CDR3 length: 14 residues. The germline V gene has CDR1 GTSNPN and CDR2 SVGIG (reference sequence). V dropped 7 bases and J dropped 2 bases, with 14 bases sitting between them. The CDR3 coding sequence is TGTGCCTACCTCCCCCCAGGGACTAATGAAAAACTGTTTTTT. It codes for CAYLPPGTNEKLFF.

V usage is TRBV7-9 and J usage is TRBJ2-5; weak D call: TRBD1 (6 bases). CDR1 and CDR2 (germline): SEHNR, FQNEAQ (reference sequence). CDR3 length: 15 amino acids. Deletions cut 6 bases from V and 2 bases from J, with 16 bases between. CDR3 coding DNA: TGTGCCAGCAGTCTCAGACAGGCCGTTCAAGAGACCCAGTACTTC. Protein product: CASSLRQAVQETQYF.

As concerns this clone: In the same sample, other DNA sequences code for this CDR3. The chain recombines TRBV19 with TRBJ2-5, with 7 bases aligning to TRBD1. TRBJ2-7 explains the end of the DNA better; the J call may be wrong. The CDR3 is made up of 12 amino acids. Germline CDR1 and CDR2: LNHDA and SQIVND (reference sequence). The CDR3 sequence is CASSAGGYEQYF. The CDR3 DNA is TGTGCCAGTAGTGCAGGGGGTTACGAGCAGTACTTC.

The chain links TRBV30 to TRBJ2-5; TRBD1 matches 8 bases. CDR3 length equals 15 residues. The germline CDR1 and CDR2 sequences are GTSNPN and SVGIG (reference sequence). Losses at the gene ends were 4 bases for V and 7 bases for J; bases not matched to a gene: 14. CDR3 coding DNA: TGTGCCTGGAATCGAGGGGACAGGTCCTTTGTGACCCAGTACTTC. As protein: CAWNRGDRSFVTQYF.

This sequence joins TRBV7-2 and TRBJ2-7; D is undetermined. With 5 bases removed from V and 2 bases from J, the gap between germline ends came to 7 bases. CDR1 and CDR2 from the germline V gene are SGHTA and FQGNSA. The CDR3 spans 12 residues. The CDR3 is CASSPSPYEQYF. The DNA for the CDR3 is TGTGCCAGCAGCCCAAGTCCCTACGAGCAGTACTTC.

The J gene is TRBJ2-1, the V gene TRBV7-2; TRBD2 agrees at 11 bases. This CDR3 is built from 16 residues. CDR1 is SGHTA and CDR2 is FQGNSA in the germline V gene. Unmatched junction bases numbered 7, after V lost 1 base and J lost 8 bases. The CDR3 region is CASSLEVAGGPDEQFF. For the CDR3, the DNA is TGTGCCAGCAGCTTAGAAGTAGCGGGGGGGCCTGATGAGCAGTTCTTC.

The gene calls are TRBV6-5 and TRBJ2-1, with D tentatively TRBD2 (7 bases). The length of the CDR3 is 14 residues. Looked up from germline, CDR1 is MNHEY and CDR2 is SVGAGI. Deletions cut 3 bases from V and 7 bases from J, with 13 bases between. The CDR3 loop is CASSYKGGVNEQFF. CDR3 nucleotide sequence: TGTGCCAGCAGTTATAAGGGGGGGGTAAATGAGCAGTTCTTC.

The chain employs TRBV2 and TRBJ2-3; TRBD1 might be the D (6 bases). This CDR3 comprises 16 residues. CDR1 and CDR2 (germline): SNHLY, FYNNEI. Trimming pared 6 bases from V and 4 bases from J, leaving 20 bases between. In DNA form, the CDR3 reads TGTGCCAGCAGGTCCGTTCCTACAGGGTGGGCAGATACGCAGTATTTT. Translated: CASRSVPTGWADTQYF.

This clone has only a few counts. J is TRBJ1-2 and V is TRBV19; D gene uncertain. Trimming left V 5 bases short and J 4 bases short, with 17 bases between. This CDR3 is built from 15 residues. Per the germline V gene, CDR1 is LNHDA and CDR2 is SQIVND (reference sequence). The DNA of the CDR3 is TGTGCCAGTAGTTTCCACACAGAGACGACCTATGGCTACACCTTC. Protein product: CASSFHTETTYGYTF. Full variable domain (missing parts from reference TRBV19 and TRBJ1-2): DGGITQSPKYLFRKEGQNVTLSCEQNLNHDAMYWYRQDPGQGLRLIYYSQIVNDFQKGDIAEGYSVSREKKESFPLTVTSAQKNPTAFYLCASSFHTETTYGYTFGSGTRLTVV.

V and J are TRBV18 and TRBJ2-7, with D perhaps matching TRBD1 (6 bases). This CDR3 comprises 12 residues. Germline CDR1 and CDR2: KGHSH and LQKENI. The V end was cut by 2 bases, the J end by 6 bases, with 8 bases between. The DNA for the CDR3 is TGTGCCAGCTCACCAAAGGACAGCGAGCAGTACTTC. This translates into CASSPKDSEQYF.

This sequence joins TRBV7-2 and TRBJ2-1; D perhaps matches TRBD2 (7 bases). CDR3 length: 13 residues. Trimming pared 2 bases from V and 7 bases from J, leaving 9 bases between. Germline assignment: CDR1 SGHTA and CDR2 FQGNSA. The CDR3 loop is CASSLRGGNEQFF. CDR3 DNA: TGTGCCAGCAGCTTAAGGGGGGGAAATGAGCAGTTCTTC.

This clone showed up just a few times. This chain uses TRBV5-5 with TRBJ1-1; D is perhaps TRBD1 (5 bases). The CDR3 has 15 amino acids. Germline V gene data show CDR1 as SGHKS and CDR2 as YYEKEE (reference sequence). Trimming left V 1 base short and J 1 base short, with 11 bases between. The CDR3 sequence is CASSLRGTGNTEAFF. Here the CDR3 DNA reads TGTGCCAGCAGCTTGCGAGGGACGGGGAACACTGAAGCTTTCTTT.

J is TRBJ1-1 and V is TRBV6-6, with D possibly TRBD1 on 6 matching bases. Trimming removed 6 bases at V and 5 bases at J, with 13 bases between. Germline lookup yields CDR1 MNHNY and CDR2 SVGAGI (reference sequence). The CDR3 runs 13 residues. The CDR3 DNA follows: TGTGCCAGCAGCCTAGGGCAGGGGACTGAAGCTTTCTTT. Amino acid sequence: CASSLGQGTEAFF.

The chain employs TRBV19 and TRBJ1-5; D is possibly TRBD1 (5 bases). Germline V gives CDR1 LNHDA, CDR2 SQIVND (reference sequence). The CDR3 loop spans 15 amino acids. V was shortened by 7 bases and J by 7 bases, with 20 bases between the two germline ends. CDR3 region: CASTSRGRGGQPQHF. The CDR3 nucleotides are TGTGCCAGTACCTCAAGGGGACGAGGAGGGCAGCCCCAGCATTTT. The full variable domain, its missing parts supplied by reference TRBV19 and TRBJ1-5, is DGGITQSPKYLFRKEGQNVTLSCEQNLNHDAMYWYRQDPGQGLRLIYYSQIVNDFQKGDIAEGYSVSREKKESFPLTVTSAQKNPTAFYLCASTSRGRGGQPQHFGDGTRLSIL.

The chain recombines TRBV19 with TRBJ2-1; maybe TRBD2 (6 bases). Trimming removed 3 bases from V and 6 bases from J, with 21 bases in between. In germline, CDR1 is LNHDA, CDR2 SQIVND (reference sequence). The CDR3 has 17 amino acids. CDR3 sequence: CASSMSAWTGGRNEQFF. For the CDR3, the DNA is TGTGCCAGTAGTATGTCAGCTTGGACCGGGGGTCGCAATGAGCAGTTCTTC.

The chain recombines TRBV28 with TRBJ2-7; D is tentatively TRBD1 or TRBD2 (5 bases each). This CDR3 is built from 14 residues. Germline V gene data show CDR1 as MDHEN and CDR2 as SYDVKM. Trimming cost V 8 bases and J 2 bases, with 16 bases left between them. The CDR3 DNA sequence: TGTGCCAGCCGAACTTTGGGGGTGGCCTACGAGCAGTACTTC. It encodes CASRTLGVAYEQYF.

J is TRBJ2-2 and V is TRBV14; D unresolved. In germline, CDR1 is SGHDN, CDR2 FVKESK. CDR3 size: 13 residues. V dropped 1 base and J dropped 7 bases, with 7 bases sitting between them. The CDR3: CASSQASYGELFF. The DNA of the CDR3 is TGTGCCAGCAGCCAAGCCTCCTACGGGGAGCTGTTTTTT.

The chain joins TRBV10-3 to TRBJ1-3, with 8 nucleotides matching TRBD1. CDR1 ENHRY and CDR2 SYGVKD come from the germline V gene. Losses at the gene ends were 8 bases for V and 4 bases for J; bases not matched to a gene: 1. The CDR3 is 12 residues long. CDR3 in amino acids: CAIWTGGNTIYF. The CDR3 coding sequence is TGTGCCATCTGGACAGGGGGAAACACCATATATTTT.

V usage is TRBV6-5 and J usage is TRBJ1-1, with 7 bases that match TRBD1. V was pared by 7 bases and J by 5 bases, with 7 bases of the junction left unmatched. Germline CDR1 and CDR2: MNHEY and SVGAGI. CDR3 length: 13 amino acids. In DNA, the CDR3 is TGTGCCAGCAAGATACAGGGGAGAACTGAAGCTTTCTTT. Translation: CASKIQGRTEAFF.

Relative to its sample, this clone is medium-sized. V is TRBV9 and J is TRBJ2-6, with 7 bases fitting TRBD1. This CDR3 is 16 amino acids long. The V gene's germline CDR1 is SGDLS and CDR2 YYNGEE. V gave up 1 base and J gave up 4 bases; unmatched junction bases: 5. The CDR3, as DNA: TGTGCCAGCAGCGTAACGTACAGGGGAGGGGCCAACGTCCTGACTTTC. This encodes CASSVTYRGGANVLTF.

This chain links TRBV18 with TRBJ1-1; 10 nucleotides match TRBD1. This CDR3 has 17 residues. Trimming cost V 4 bases and J 5 bases; bases outside gene matches: 13. Germline loops: CDR1 KGHSH, CDR2 LQKENI. The CDR3 bases are TGTGCCAGCTCACAAGACAGGGGGCGCCTCTGGGGGACTGAAGCTTTCTTT. Its translation is CASSQDRGRLWGTEAFF.

The J gene is TRBJ2-7, the V gene TRBV6-1, with TRBD1 identical over 7 bases. This CDR3 is 15 amino acids long. In germline, CDR1 is MNHNS, CDR2 SASEGT. Germline trimming cut 4 bases from V and 2 bases from J; bases unmatched to any gene: 8. The CDR3 DNA reads as TGTGCCAGCAGTGGAACCGGGACAGCGACCTACGAGCAGTACTTC. As protein: CASSGTGTATYEQYF.

This clone was counted a few times. The chain couples TRBV7-9 to TRBJ2-5, with D perhaps matching TRBD1 (5 bases). V was cut by 5 bases and J by 5 bases, with 15 bases left in between. In germline, CDR1 is SEHNR, CDR2 FQNEAQ (reference sequence). The CDR3 consists of 14 residues. CDR3 sequence reads: CASSTQGTHETQYF. CDR3 nucleotide sequence: TGTGCCAGCAGCACCCAGGGTACCCATGAGACCCAGTACTTC.

Regarding this clone: One end of the junction is discordant with germline, which a read error may explain. The rearrangement joins TRBV5-4 to TRBJ2-6; possibly TRBD1 for D (7 bases). Germline CDR1 reads SGHNT; CDR2 reads YYREEE (reference sequence). The CDR3 runs to 17 residues. CDR3 nucleotide sequence: TGCGCCAGCAGCCAAGACCCCAGGGGGGCTGGGGCCAACGTCCTGACTTTC. It codes for CASSQDPRGAGANVLTF.

J is TRBJ1-1 and V is TRBV18; 7 nucleotides match TRBD1. The germline V gene encodes CDR1 KGHSH and CDR2 LQKENI. The CDR3 runs 15 residues. Trimming at V came to 1 base and at J to 6 bases, leaving 8 bases not matched to a gene. CDR3 residues: CASSPQGAGAAEAFF. DNA for the CDR3: TGTGCCAGCTCACCACAGGGGGCGGGTGCGGCTGAAGCTTTCTTT.

V gene TRBV11-2 combines with J gene TRBJ2-3; 10 positions match TRBD2. Germline V gives CDR1 SGHAT, CDR2 FQNNGV. V gave up 1 base and J gave up 1 base; unmatched junction bases: 5. The CDR3 is made up of 17 amino acids. The CDR3 here is CASSLGVAGGRTDTQYF. The CDR3 DNA reads as TGTGCCAGCAGCTTAGGTGTAGCGGGGGGACGCACAGATACGCAGTATTTT.

The chain couples TRBV29-1 to TRBJ2-7, with 7 bases lining up with TRBD1. CDR3 length equals 15 residues. Germline V gene data show CDR1 as SQVTM and CDR2 as ANQGSEA. Trimming removed 4 bases from V and 0 bases from J; junction bases left unmatched: 9. The CDR3 spells CSVAVVDRSSYEQYF. The CDR3, as DNA: TGCAGCGTTGCGGTTGTGGACAGGAGCTCCTACGAGCAGTACTTC.